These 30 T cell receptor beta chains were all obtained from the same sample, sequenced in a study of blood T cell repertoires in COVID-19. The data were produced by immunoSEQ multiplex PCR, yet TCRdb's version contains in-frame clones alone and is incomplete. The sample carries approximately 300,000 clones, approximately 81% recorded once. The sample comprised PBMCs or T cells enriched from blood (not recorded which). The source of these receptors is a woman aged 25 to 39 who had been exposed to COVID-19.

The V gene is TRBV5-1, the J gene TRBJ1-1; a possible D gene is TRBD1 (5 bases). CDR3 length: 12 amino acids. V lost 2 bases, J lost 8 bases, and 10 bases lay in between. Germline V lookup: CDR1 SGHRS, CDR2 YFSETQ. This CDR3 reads CASSLAQGEAFF. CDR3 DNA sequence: TGCGCCAGCAGCTTAGCCCAGGGCGAAGCTTTCTTT. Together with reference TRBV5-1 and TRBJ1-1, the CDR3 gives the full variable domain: KAGVTQTPRYLIKTRGQQVTLSCSPISGHRSVSWYQQTPGQGLQFLFEYFSETQRNKGNFPGRFSGRQFSNSRSEMNVSTLELGDSALYLCASSLAQGEAFFGQGTRLTVV.

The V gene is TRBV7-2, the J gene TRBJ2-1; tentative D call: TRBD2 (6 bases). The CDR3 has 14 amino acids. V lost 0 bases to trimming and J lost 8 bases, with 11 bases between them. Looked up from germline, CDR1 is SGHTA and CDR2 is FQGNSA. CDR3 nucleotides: TGTGCCAGCAGCTTAGCGGGGGGTGTCGATGAGCAGTTCTTC. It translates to CASSLAGGVDEQFF.

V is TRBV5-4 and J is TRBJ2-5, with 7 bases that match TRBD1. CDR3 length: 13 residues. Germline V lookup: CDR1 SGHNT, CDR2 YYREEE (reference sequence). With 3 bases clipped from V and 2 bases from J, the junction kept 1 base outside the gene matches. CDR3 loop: CASSSGQQETQYF. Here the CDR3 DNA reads TGTGCCAGCAGCTCGGGACAGCAAGAGACCCAGTACTTC. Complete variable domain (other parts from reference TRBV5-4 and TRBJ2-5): ETGVTQSPTHLIKTRGQQVTLRCSSQSGHNTVSWYQQALGQGPQFIFQYYREEENGRGNFPPRFSGLQFPNYSSELNVNALELDDSALYLCASSSGQQETQYFGPGTRLLVL.

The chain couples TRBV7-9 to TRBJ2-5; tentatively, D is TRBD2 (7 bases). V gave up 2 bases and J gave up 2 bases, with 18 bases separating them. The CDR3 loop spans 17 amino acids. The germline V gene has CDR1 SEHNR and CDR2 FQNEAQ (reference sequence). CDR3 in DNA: TGTGCCAGCAGCTTAACGTCCCGCGGGGGCCCTCAAGAGACCCAGTACTTC. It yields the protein CASSLTSRGGPQETQYF.

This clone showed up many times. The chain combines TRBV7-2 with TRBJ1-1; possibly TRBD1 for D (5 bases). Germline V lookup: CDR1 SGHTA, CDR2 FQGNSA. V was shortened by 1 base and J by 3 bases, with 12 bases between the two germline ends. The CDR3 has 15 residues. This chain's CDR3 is CASSLDPGGDTEAFF. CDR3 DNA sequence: TGTGCCAGCAGCTTAGACCCGGGAGGGGACACTGAAGCTTTCTTT. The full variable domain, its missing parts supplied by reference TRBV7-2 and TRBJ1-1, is GAGVSQSPSNKVTEKGKDVELRCDPISGHTALYWYRQSLGQGLEFLIYFQGNSAPDKSGLPSDRFSAERTGGSVSTLTIQRTQQEDSAVYLCASSLDPGGDTEAFFGQGTRLTVV.

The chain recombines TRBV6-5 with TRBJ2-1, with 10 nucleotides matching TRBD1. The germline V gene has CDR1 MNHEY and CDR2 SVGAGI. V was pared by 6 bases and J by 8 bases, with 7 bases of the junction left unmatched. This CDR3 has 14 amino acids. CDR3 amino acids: CASRPGTGVDEQFF. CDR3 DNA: TGTGCCAGCAGGCCGGGGACAGGGGTGGATGAGCAGTTCTTC.

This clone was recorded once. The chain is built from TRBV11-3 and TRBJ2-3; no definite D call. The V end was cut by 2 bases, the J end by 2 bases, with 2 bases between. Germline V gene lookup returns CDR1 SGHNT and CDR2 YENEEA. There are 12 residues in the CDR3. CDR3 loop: CASSLHTDTQYF. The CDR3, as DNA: TGTGCCAGCAGCTTACACACAGATACGCAGTATTTT.

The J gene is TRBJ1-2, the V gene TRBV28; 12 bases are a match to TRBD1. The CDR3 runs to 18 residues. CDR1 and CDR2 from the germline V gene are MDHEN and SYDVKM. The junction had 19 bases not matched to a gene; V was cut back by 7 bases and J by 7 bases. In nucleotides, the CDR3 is TGTGCCAGCACCACCTCGGGACAGGGGGCGCGTAGGGCGGCTGGCTACACCTTC. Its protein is CASTTSGQGARRAAGYTF.

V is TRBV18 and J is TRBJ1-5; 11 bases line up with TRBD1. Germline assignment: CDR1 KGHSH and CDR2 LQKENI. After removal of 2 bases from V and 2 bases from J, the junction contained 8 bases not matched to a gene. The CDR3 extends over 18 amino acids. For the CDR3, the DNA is TGTGCCAGCTCACCATCCGGGACAGGGGGTATAGGCAATCAGCCCCAGCATTTT. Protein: CASSPSGTGGIGNQPQHF.

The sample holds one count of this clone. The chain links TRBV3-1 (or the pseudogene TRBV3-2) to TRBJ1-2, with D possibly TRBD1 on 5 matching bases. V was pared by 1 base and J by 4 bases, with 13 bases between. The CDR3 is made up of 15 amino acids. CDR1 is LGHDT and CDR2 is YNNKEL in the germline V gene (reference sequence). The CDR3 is CASSQGFQGAYGYTF. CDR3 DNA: TGTGCCAGCAGCCAAGGTTTTCAGGGTGCCTATGGCTACACCTTC.

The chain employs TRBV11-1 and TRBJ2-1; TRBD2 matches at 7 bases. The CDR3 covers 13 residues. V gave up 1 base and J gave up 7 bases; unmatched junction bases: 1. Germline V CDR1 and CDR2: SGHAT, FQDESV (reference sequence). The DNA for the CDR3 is TGTGCCAGCAGCTTAGGGACTAGTAATGAGCAGTTCTTC. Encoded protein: CASSLGTSNEQFF.

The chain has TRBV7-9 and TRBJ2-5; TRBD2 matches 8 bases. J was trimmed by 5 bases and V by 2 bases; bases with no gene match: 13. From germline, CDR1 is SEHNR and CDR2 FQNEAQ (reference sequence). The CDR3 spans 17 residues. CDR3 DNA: TGTGCCAGCAGCTTAATACTTGGCGGGAGGACTCCGGAGACCCAGTACTTC. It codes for CASSLILGGRTPETQYF.

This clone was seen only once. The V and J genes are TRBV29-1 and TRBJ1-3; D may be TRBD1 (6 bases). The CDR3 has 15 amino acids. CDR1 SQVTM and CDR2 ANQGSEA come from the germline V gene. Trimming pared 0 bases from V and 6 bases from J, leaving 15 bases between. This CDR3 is CSVEDRRAGVNTIYF. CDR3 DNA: TGCAGCGTTGAAGATCGCAGGGCAGGGGTAAACACCATATATTTT.

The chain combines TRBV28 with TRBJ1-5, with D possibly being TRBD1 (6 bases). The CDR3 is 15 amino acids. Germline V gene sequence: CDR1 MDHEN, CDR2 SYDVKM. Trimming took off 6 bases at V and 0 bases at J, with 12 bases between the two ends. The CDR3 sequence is CASRRQVYSNQPQHF. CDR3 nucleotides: TGTGCCAGCAGAAGACAGGTTTATAGCAATCAGCCCCAGCATTTT.

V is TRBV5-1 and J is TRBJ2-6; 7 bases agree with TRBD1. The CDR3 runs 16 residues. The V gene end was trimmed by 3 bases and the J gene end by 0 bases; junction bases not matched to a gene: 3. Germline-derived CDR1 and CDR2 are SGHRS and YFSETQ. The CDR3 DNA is TGCGCCAGCAGCTCGACAGGGTTCTCTGGGGCCAACGTCCTGACTTTC. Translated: CASSSTGFSGANVLTF.

CDR3 in amino acids: CASSLGRQYQETQYF. The CDR3 DNA reads as TGTGCCAGCAGCCTGGGCAGACAGTACCAAGAGACCCAGTACTTC. The chain links TRBV6-2 or TRBV6-3 to TRBJ2-5; D is possibly TRBD1 (5 bases). Germline-derived CDR1 and CDR2 are MNHEY and SVGEGT. The V end was cut by 6 bases, the J end by 0 bases, with 14 bases between. This CDR3 is built from 15 residues.

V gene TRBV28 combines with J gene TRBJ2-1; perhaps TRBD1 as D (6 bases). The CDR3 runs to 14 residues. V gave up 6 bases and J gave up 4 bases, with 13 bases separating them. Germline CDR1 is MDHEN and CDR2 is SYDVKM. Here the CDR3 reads CASSPPDRYNEQFF. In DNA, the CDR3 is TGTGCCAGCAGCCCTCCTGACAGGTACAATGAGCAGTTCTTC.

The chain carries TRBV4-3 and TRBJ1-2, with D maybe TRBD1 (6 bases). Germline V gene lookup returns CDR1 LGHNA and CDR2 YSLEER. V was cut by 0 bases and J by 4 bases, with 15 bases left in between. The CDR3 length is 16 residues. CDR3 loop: CASSQDPIRTAYGYTF. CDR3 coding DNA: TGCGCCAGCAGCCAAGATCCCATCAGGACAGCCTATGGCTACACCTTC.

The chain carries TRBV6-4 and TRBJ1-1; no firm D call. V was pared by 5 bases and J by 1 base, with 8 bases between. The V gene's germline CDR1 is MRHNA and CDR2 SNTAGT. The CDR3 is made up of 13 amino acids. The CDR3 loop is CASSQATNTEAFF. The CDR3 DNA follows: TGTGCCAGCAGTCAGGCGACGAACACTGAAGCTTTCTTT.

CDR3 bases: TGCGCCAGCAGCTATGACCGAGGCTATGGCTACACCTTC. Translation gives CASSYDRGYGYTF. The chain joins TRBV4-1 to TRBJ1-2, with D unclear. CDR3 length equals 13 residues. V lost 5 bases, J lost 4 bases, and 11 bases lay in between. Germline CDR1 is MGHRA and CDR2 is YSYEKL.

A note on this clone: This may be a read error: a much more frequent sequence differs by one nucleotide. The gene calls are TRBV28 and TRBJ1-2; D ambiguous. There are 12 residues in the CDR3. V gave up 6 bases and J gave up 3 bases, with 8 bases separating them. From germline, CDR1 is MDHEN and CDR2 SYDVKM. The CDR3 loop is CASSDTDYGYTF. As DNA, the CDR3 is TGTGCCAGCAGCGACACAGACTATGGCTACACCTTC.

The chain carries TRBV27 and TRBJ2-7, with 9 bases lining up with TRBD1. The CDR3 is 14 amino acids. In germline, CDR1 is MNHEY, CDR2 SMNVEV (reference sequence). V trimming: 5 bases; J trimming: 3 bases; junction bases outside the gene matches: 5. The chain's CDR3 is CASSRYRGHYEQYF. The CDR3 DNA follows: TGTGCCAGCAGTCGGTACAGGGGGCACTACGAGCAGTACTTC.

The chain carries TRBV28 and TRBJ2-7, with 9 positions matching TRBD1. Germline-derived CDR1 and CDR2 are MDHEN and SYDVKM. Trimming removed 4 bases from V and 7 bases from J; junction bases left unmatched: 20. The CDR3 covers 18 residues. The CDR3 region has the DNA TGTGCCAGCAGTTCTCTATACTACCAGGGACAGGGTAGGAGAGAGCAGTACTTC. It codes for CASSSLYYQGQGRREQYF. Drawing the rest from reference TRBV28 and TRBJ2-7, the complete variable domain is DVKVTQSSRYLVKRTGEKVFLECVQDMDHENMFWYRQDPGLGLRLIYFSYDVKMKEKGDIPEGYSVSREKKERFSLILESASTNQTSMYLCASSSLYYQGQGRREQYFGPGTRLTVT.

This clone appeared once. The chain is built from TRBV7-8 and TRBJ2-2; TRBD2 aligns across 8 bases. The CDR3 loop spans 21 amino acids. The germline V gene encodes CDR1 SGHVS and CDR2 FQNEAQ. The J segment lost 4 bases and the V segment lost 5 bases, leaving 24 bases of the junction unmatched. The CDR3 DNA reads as TGTGCCAGCAGCCGAGTAAAGGCGGGGGGACGAAGTTCTTTCGGCACCGGGGAGCTGTTTTTT. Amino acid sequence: CASSRVKAGGRSSFGTGELFF.

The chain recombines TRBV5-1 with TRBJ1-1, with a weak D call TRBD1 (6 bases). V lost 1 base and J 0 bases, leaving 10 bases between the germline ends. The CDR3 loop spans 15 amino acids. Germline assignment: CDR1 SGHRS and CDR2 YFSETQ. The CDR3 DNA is TGCGCCAGCAGCTTGAACAGGGTCTTGAACACTGAAGCTTTCTTT. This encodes CASSLNRVLNTEAFF. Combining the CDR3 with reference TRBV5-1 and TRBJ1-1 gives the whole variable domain KAGVTQTPRYLIKTRGQQVTLSCSPISGHRSVSWYQQTPGQGLQFLFEYFSETQRNKGNFPGRFSGRQFSNSRSEMNVSTLELGDSALYLCASSLNRVLNTEAFFGQGTRLTVV.

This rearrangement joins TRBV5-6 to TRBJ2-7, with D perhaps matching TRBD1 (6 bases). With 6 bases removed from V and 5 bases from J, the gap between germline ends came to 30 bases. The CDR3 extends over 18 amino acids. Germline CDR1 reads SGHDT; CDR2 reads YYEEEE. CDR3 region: CASTTRQAEVHISDEQYF. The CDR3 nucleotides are TGTGCCAGCACCACTCGACAGGCGGAGGTACATATTTCTGACGAGCAGTACTTC.

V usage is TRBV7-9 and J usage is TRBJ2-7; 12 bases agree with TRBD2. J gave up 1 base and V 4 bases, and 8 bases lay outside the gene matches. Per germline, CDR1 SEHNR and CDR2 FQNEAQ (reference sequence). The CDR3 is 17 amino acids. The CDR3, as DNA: TGTGCCAGCAGCTCTAGTTTGGGACTAGCGGGTTCCTACGAGCAGTACTTC. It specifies CASSSSLGLAGSYEQYF.

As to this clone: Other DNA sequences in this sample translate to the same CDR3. In DNA form, the CDR3 reads TGTGCCAGCAGCCAGGGACAGTACCAAGAGACCCAGTACTTC. Its protein product is CASSQGQYQETQYF. The V and J genes are TRBV4-2 and TRBJ2-5, with 7 nucleotides matching TRBD1. Germline CDR1 and CDR2: LGHNA and YNFKEQ. This CDR3 is 14 amino acids long. The ends lost 3 bases at V and 0 bases at J; junction bases unmatched: 1.

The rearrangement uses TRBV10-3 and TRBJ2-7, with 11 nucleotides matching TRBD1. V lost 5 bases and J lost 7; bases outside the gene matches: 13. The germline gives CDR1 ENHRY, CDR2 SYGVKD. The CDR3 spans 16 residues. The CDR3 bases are TGTGCCATCAGTCAATCGGACAGGGGGCCCGGTGAGGAGCAGTACTTC. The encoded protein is CAISQSDRGPGEEQYF.

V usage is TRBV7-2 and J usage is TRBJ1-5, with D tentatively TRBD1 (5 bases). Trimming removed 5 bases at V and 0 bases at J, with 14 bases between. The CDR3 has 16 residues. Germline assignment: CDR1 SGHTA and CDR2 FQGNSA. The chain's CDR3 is CASSPWAGNSNQPQHF. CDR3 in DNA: TGTGCCAGCAGCCCGTGGGCAGGGAATAGCAATCAGCCCCAGCATTTT. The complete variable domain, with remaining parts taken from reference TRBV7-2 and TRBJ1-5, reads GAGVSQSPSNKVTEKGKDVELRCDPISGHTALYWYRQSLGQGLEFLIYFQGNSAPDKSGLPSDRFSAERTGGSVSTLTIQRTQQEDSAVYLCASSPWAGNSNQPQHFGDGTRLSIL.